The 16 T cell receptor beta chains given below trace back to one sample, sequenced in a study of sequential checkpoint blockade in melanoma. The protocol was immunoSEQ multiplex PCR, while the TCRdb copy is restricted to in-frame clones and leaves out a portion. The table lists about 11,000 clones, about 29% of them singletons. Treatment of the sample: randomized to nivolumab then ipilimumab (arm A) or the reverse (arm B). The material was tumor tissue (inferred from file names), obtained from a patient given nivolumab and ipilimumab in sequence. These receptors all stem from a human donor with melanoma.

V gene TRBV5-1 combines with J gene TRBJ2-3, with 8 bases identical to TRBD1. V gave up 2 bases and J gave up 0 bases; unmatched junction bases: 2. The CDR3 is 15 residues long. The germline V gene has CDR1 SGHRS and CDR2 YFSETQ. DNA of the CDR3: TGCGCCAGCAGCTTTGGACAGGGTAGCACAGATACGCAGTATTTT. It yields the protein CASSFGQGSTDTQYF.

There are a few counts of this clone. The chain is built from TRBV13 and TRBJ2-7; maybe TRBD1 (5 bases). The CDR3 contains 13 residues. Trimming took off 0 bases at V and 6 bases at J, with 9 bases between the two ends. Germline V gives CDR1 PRHDT, CDR2 FYEKMQ (reference sequence). The CDR3 loop is CASSLGRQPEQYF. The CDR3 DNA reads as TGTGCCAGCAGCTTAGGCCGACAGCCCGAGCAGTACTTC.

This clone is medium-sized (0.01 to 0.1%) in the sample. This chain joins TRBV6-8 and TRBJ2-1, with D unclear. The CDR3 totals 14 residues. CDR1 MNHGY and CDR2 SAAAGT come from the germline V gene. Trimming removed 2 bases from V and 2 bases from J, with 7 bases in between. This chain's CDR3 is CASSYDTAYNEQFF. CDR3 in DNA: TGTGCCAGCAGTTACGACACCGCCTACAATGAGCAGTTCTTC.

This chain uses TRBV30 with TRBJ1-3, with D maybe TRBD1 (6 bases). V was shortened by 1 base and J by 2 bases, with 15 bases between the two germline ends. The CDR3 is 16 amino acids. Germline V gene lookup returns CDR1 GTSNPN and CDR2 SVGIG (reference sequence). Here the CDR3 reads CAWSGGAIVTGNTIYF. The DNA of the CDR3 is TGTGCCTGGAGTGGGGGGGCCATCGTGACTGGAAACACCATATATTTT. The entire variable domain, with the rest obtained from reference TRBV30 and TRBJ1-3, is as follows: SQTIHQWPATLVQPVGSPLSLECTVEGTSNPNLYWYRQAAGRGLQLLFYSVGIGQISSEVPQNLSASRPQDRQFILSSKKLLLSDSGFYLCAWSGGAIVTGNTIYFGEGSWLTVV.

V is TRBV14 and J is TRBJ2-1; D call uncertain. Germline-derived CDR1 and CDR2 are SGHDN and FVKESK. The V end was cut by 0 bases, the J end by 1 base, with 7 bases between. This CDR3 has 15 residues. CDR3 DNA sequence: TGTGCCAGCAGCCAAGATGAAGGTTCCTACAATGAGCAGTTCTTC. Its translation: CASSQDEGSYNEQFF. The full variable domain, its missing parts supplied by reference TRBV14 and TRBJ2-1, is EAGVTQFPSHSVIEKGQTVTLRCDPISGHDNLYWYRRVMGKEIKFLLHFVKESKQDESGMPNNRFLAERTGGTYSTLKVQPAELEDSGVYFCASSQDEGSYNEQFFGPGTRLTVL.

The chain recombines TRBV7-1 with TRBJ1-4; D gene uncertain. TRBV7-1 is identified as an open reading frame with a role that is uncertain. The length of the CDR3 is 13 residues. Trimming took off 4 bases at V and 3 bases at J, with 6 bases between the two ends. In DNA form, the CDR3 reads TGTGCCAGCAGCTTCGGGGCTAATGAAAAACTGTTTTTT. Protein sequence: CASSFGANEKLFF.

The chain links TRBV19 to TRBJ2-3; D not resolved. The CDR3 covers 13 residues. CDR1 is LNHDA and CDR2 is SQIVND in the germline V gene (reference sequence). V lost 5 bases and J lost 0, with 6 bases in between. The CDR3 nucleotides are TGTGCCAGTAGTCCAGCTAGCACAGATACGCAGTATTTT. It encodes CASSPASTDTQYF.

The table lists this clone with a few counts. In DNA form, the CDR3 reads TGTGCCAGCTCACCTAATCTCGACTCTGGAAACACCATATATTTT. Translating it yields CASSPNLDSGNTIYF. The J gene is TRBJ1-3, the V gene TRBV18; no reliable D call. Trimming removed 3 bases from V and 0 bases from J, with 9 bases in between. In germline, CDR1 is KGHSH, CDR2 LQKENI. The CDR3 length is 15 residues.

This chain links TRBV11-3 with TRBJ2-7; D is possibly TRBD1 (5 bases). The germline V gene has CDR1 SGHNT and CDR2 YENEEA. The CDR3 extends over 15 amino acids. V shed 2 bases and J shed 5 bases, with 16 bases lying between them. CDR3 sequence: CASSLSQGKWDEQYF. The DNA of the CDR3 is TGTGCCAGCAGCTTAAGTCAGGGTAAATGGGACGAGCAGTACTTC.

The chain has TRBV11-3 and TRBJ2-7, with D possibly being TRBD2 (5 bases). Trimming pared 4 bases from V and 5 bases from J, leaving 15 bases between. Germline V gene lookup returns CDR1 SGHNT and CDR2 YENEEA. CDR3 size: 14 residues. This CDR3 reads CASSSFRMEDEQYF. CDR3 bases: TGTGCCAGCAGCTCGTTTAGAATGGAGGACGAGCAGTACTTC.

V gene TRBV5-1 combines with J gene TRBJ2-2, with unresolved D. The CDR3 consists of 17 residues. The V and J ends lost 0 bases and 1 base respectively, with 13 bases between them. The germline V gene encodes CDR1 SGHRS and CDR2 YFSETQ. CDR3 loop: CASSLVLEGWNTGELFF. DNA for the CDR3: TGCGCCAGCAGCTTGGTTTTAGAAGGGTGGAACACCGGGGAGCTGTTTTTT.

The chain has TRBV11-3 and TRBJ1-3; 9 bases fit TRBD1. J was trimmed by 0 bases and V by 2 bases; bases with no gene match: 5. Germline assignment: CDR1 SGHNT and CDR2 YENEEA. The CDR3 totals 17 residues. Here the CDR3 DNA reads TGTGCCAGCAGCTTACTAAACAGGGGGCCCTCTGGAAACACCATATATTTT. This gives the protein CASSLLNRGPSGNTIYF.

This clone has ten or more counts. The rearrangement joins TRBV6-8 to TRBJ2-5; 11 nucleotides line up with TRBD2. Trimming took 2 bases from V and 1 from J; bases not matched to a gene: 0. Germline V gene lookup returns CDR1 MNHGY and CDR2 SAAAGT. This CDR3 has 15 amino acids. CDR3 residues: CASSYGLAGQETQYF. As DNA, the CDR3 is TGTGCCAGCAGTTACGGACTAGCGGGCCAAGAGACCCAGTACTTC.

This clone was seen a few times. The rearrangement joins TRBV9 to TRBJ2-3; D is possibly TRBD1 (5 bases). The germline CDR1 and CDR2 sequences are SGDLS and YYNGEE. There are 16 residues in the CDR3. The V gene lost 0 bases and the J gene lost 2 bases, with 13 bases spanning the gap. The CDR3, as DNA: TGTGCCAGCAGCGTAGCGGGTGTTGGGGCCACAGATACGCAGTATTTT. It specifies CASSVAGVGATDTQYF. Together with reference TRBV9 and TRBJ2-3, the CDR3 gives the full variable domain: DSGVTQTPKHLITATGQRVTLRCSPRSGDLSVYWYQQSLDQGLQFLIQYYNGEERAKGNILERFSAQQFPDLHSELNLSSLELGDSALYFCASSVAGVGATDTQYFGPGTRLTVL.

The chain carries TRBV9 and TRBJ2-5; TRBD2 agrees at 9 bases. Germline values: CDR1 SGDLS, CDR2 YYNGEE. The junction had 6 bases not matched to a gene; V was cut back by 4 bases and J by 5 bases. The CDR3 runs to 14 residues. For the CDR3, the DNA is TGTGCCAGCAGCACCCGGCTAGCGGGGGAGACCCAGTACTTC. This translates into CASSTRLAGETQYF.

The chain carries TRBV29-1 and TRBJ2-1; 8 bases agree with TRBD2. Germline V gene data show CDR1 as SQVTM and CDR2 as ANQGSEA. Trimming at V came to 7 bases and at J to 3 bases, leaving 5 bases not matched to a gene. This CDR3 has 13 amino acids. The CDR3 sequence is CSGGLALYNEQFF. CDR3 coding DNA: TGCAGCGGCGGACTAGCCCTCTACAATGAGCAGTTCTTC.